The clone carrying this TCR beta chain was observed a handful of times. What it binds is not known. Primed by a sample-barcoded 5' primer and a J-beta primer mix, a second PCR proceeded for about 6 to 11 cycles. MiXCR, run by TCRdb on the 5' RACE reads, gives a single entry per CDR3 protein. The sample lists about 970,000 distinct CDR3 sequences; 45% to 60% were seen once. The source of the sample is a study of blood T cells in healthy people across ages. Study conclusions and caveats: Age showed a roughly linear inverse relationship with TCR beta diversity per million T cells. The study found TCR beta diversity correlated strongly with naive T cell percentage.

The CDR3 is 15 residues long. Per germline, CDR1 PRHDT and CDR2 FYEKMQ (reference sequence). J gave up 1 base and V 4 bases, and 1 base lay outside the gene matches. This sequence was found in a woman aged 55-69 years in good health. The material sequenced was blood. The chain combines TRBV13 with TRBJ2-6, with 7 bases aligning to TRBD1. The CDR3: CASSYRGSGANVLTF. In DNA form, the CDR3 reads TGTGCCAGCAGCTACAGGGGATCTGGGGCCAACGTCCTGACTTTC. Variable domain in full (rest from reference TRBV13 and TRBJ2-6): AAGVIQSPRHLIKEKRETATLKCYPIPRHDTVYWYQQGPGQDPQFLISFYEKMQSDKGSIPDRFSAQQFSDYHSELNMSSLELGDSALYFCASSYRGSGANVLTFGAGSRLTVL.